Included here is one T cell receptor (beta chain) sequence, with context. This sample is drawn from a study of control samples from healthy donors and cancer patients. V lost 3 bases to trimming and J lost 2 bases, with 8 bases between them. Germline V gene lookup returns CDR1 SGHVS and CDR2 FNYEAQ. This CDR3 has 13 residues. Profiled with immunoSEQ multiplex PCR; TCRdb holds only in-frame clones, not every one. Here the sample spans about 150,000 clones, 80% to 95% being singletons. The sequence came from a woman aged 40-49 years in good health. Sequencing input: blood. The gene calls are TRBV7-6 and TRBJ2-7; TRBD1 might be the D (5 bases). The CDR3 protein is CASSLSGTYEQYF. The DNA for the CDR3 is TGTGCCAGCAGCTTGTCAGGGACCTACGAGCAGTACTTC. Drawing the rest from reference TRBV7-6 and TRBJ2-7, the complete variable domain is GAGVSQSPRYKVTKRGQDVALRCDPISGHVSLYWYRQALGQGPEFLTYFNYEAQQDKSGLPNDRFSAERPEGSISTLTIQRTEQRDSAMYRCASSLSGTYEQYFGPGTRLTVT.